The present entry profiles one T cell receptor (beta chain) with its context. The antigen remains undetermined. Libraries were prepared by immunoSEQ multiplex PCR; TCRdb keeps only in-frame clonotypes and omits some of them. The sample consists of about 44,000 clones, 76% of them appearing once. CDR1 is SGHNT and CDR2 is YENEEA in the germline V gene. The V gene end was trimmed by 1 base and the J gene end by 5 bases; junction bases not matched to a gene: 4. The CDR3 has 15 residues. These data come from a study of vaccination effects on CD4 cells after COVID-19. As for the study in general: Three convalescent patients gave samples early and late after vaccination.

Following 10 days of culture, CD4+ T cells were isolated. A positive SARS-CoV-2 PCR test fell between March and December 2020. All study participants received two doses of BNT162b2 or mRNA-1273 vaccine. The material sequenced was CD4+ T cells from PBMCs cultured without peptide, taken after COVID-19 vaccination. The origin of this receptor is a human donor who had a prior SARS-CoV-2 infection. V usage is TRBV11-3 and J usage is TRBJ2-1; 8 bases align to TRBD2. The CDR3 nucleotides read TGTGCCAGCAGCTTAGGGACTAGCAGAAACAATGAGCAGTTCTTC. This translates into CASSLGTSRNNEQFF.